This is a list of T cell receptor beta chains from one sample in a study of cytomegalovirus exposure and HLA in healthy donors. Clones were sequenced by immunoSEQ multiplex PCR, and TCRdb holds only the in-frame ones, with some missing. The data contain some 91,000 clones, 78% of them singletons. Input material: PBMCs. The receptors were sampled from a woman aged 55-75 years in good health and CMV-seronegative. Both conserved end residues are part of each CDR3.

v_gene	j_gene	CDR3aa
TRBV28	TRBJ2-6	CASSGTGYGANVLTF
TRBV18	TRBJ2-1	CASSPSRNEQFF
TRBV28	TRBJ2-7	CASSFRDRSYEQYF
TRBV27	TRBJ2-1	CASRTGQSEQFF
TRBV9	TRBJ2-1	CASSAPRGREQFF
TRBV30	TRBJ1-1	CAWSRGGTEAFF
TRBV5-4	TRBJ1-1	CASSLAQGARTVTEAFF
TRBV30	TRBJ1-5	CAWSPDRGNQPQHF
TRBV6-5	TRBJ1-3	CASSERVSGNTIYF
TRBV10-3	TRBJ1-3	CAIREDRGGNTIYF
TRBV5-1	TRBJ2-5	CASSWGAGGETQYF
TRBV27	TRBJ2-2	CASSLRQGGTGELFF
TRBV25-1	TRBJ2-2	CASSGTDGRAGELFF
TRBV5-1	TRBJ2-1	CASSVSGSSYNEQFF
TRBV27	TRBJ2-5	CASSLRTSGRAETQYF
TRBV6-6	TRBJ2-7	CASSSLPRVSGDEQYF
TRBV10-1	TRBJ2-1	CASSLAGDNEQFF
TRBV28	TRBJ2-5	CASSLGGTSQETQYF
TRBV28	TRBJ1-3	CASGGTEGRGDTIYF
TRBV9	TRBJ2-2	CASSPRGSGDGGTGELFF
TRBV5-4	TRBJ1-1	CASSPEPGLNTEAFF
TRBV28	TRBJ2-5	CASAIRPETQYF
TRBV7-9	TRBJ2-7	CASSLPQGSYEQYF
TRBV6-1	TRBJ1-4	CASSEAWGPTNEKLFF
TRBV13	TRBJ2-1	CASSTAVTGYNEQFF
TRBV7-2	TRBJ2-1	CASSQRTDIWSVDEQFF
TRBV29-1	TRBJ2-4	CSVEGSSVDTNIQYF
TRBV5-4	TRBJ1-2	CASTNGGQDLYGYTF
TRBV6-6	TRBJ2-7	CASRTGGAYEQYF
TRBV15	TRBJ1-1	CATSARVNTEAFF
TRBV6-5	TRBJ1-6	CASSKSTGKSPLHF
TRBV28	TRBJ2-5	CASTLQQGSQETQYF
TRBV7-2	TRBJ2-5	CASSLGPGDETQYF
TRBV4-1	TRBJ2-2	CASSRGSLPSAGELFF
TRBV11-2	TRBJ2-1	CASSLGGGRHNEQFF
TRBV9	TRBJ2-7	CASSVPGQGGEQYF
TRBV6-6	TRBJ2-2	CASSYYVGTHTGELFF
TRBV4-1	TRBJ2-3	CASSHGQSSTDTQYF
TRBV30	TRBJ2-1	CAWSVRGLDEQFF
TRBV6-6	TRBJ2-7	CASSKGTSGTSYEQYF
TRBV19	TRBJ2-7	CASSSGEGLSYEQYF
TRBV29-1	TRBJ2-5	CSVGLGGDGETQYF
TRBV6-5	TRBJ1-4	CASRFTTGPGEKLFF
TRBV4-1	TRBJ2-7	CASSQAPPVSRTGPAYEQYF
TRBV7-2	TRBJ1-1	CASSLAPGTGGEAFF
TRBV4-3	TRBJ1-4	CASSEGVMTNEKLFF
TRBV7-8	TRBJ2-7	CASSLEGRGRSSSYEQYF
TRBV18	TRBJ1-4	CASSPQGGEEKLFF
TRBV11-2	TRBJ2-1	CASSFWVEGTRNEQFF
TRBV5-5	TRBJ2-7	CASSLAGQGDEQYF
TRBV5-1	TRBJ1-2	CASSGTGAAGYTF
TRBV19	TRBJ2-5	CASSSLGRYQETQYF